This TCR beta chain originates from a study of control samples from healthy donors and cancer patients. Profiled with immunoSEQ multiplex PCR; TCRdb holds only in-frame clones, not every one. The sample holds 110,000 or so clones, roughly four fifths seen once. Germline V gene lookup returns CDR1 MDHEN and CDR2 SYDVKM. CDR3 length equals 18 residues. The V gene lost 4 bases and the J gene lost 0 bases, with 16 bases spanning the gap. This TCR derives from a woman aged 45-65 years in good health. Sequencing used blood. The chain links TRBV28 to TRBJ2-6; perhaps TRBD2 as D (5 bases). The CDR3 is CASSSPGISDSGANVLTF. DNA of the CDR3: TGTGCCAGCAGTTCCCCCGGGATCTCCGACTCTGGGGCCAACGTCCTGACTTTC.